Here is one T cell receptor beta chain with its context. CDR1 and CDR2 from the germline V gene are SGHTA and FQGNSA. This CDR3 has 14 residues. Trimming removed 1 base from V and 7 bases from J; junction bases left unmatched: 3. The sample belongs to a study of blood T cell repertoires in COVID-19. Study summary: Italy, Spain and the United States were the sources of the convalescent and acute COVID-19 samples. The analysed material was cDNA or gDNA that came from T cells, B-cell-depleted T cells, or PBMCs.

Generated by immunoSEQ multiplex PCR, the TCRdb table keeps only in-frame clones and is missing some. The sample holds about 210,000 clones, roughly 88% seen once. The sequenced material came from peripheral blood. The chain links TRBV7-2 to TRBJ1-5; 8 nucleotides line up with TRBD1. The sequence derives from a man aged 18 to 30 with active or convalescent COVID-19. CDR3 sequence: CASSLGDRRQPQHF. The CDR3 nucleotides read TGTGCCAGCAGCTTAGGGGACAGGCGGCAGCCCCAGCATTTT.